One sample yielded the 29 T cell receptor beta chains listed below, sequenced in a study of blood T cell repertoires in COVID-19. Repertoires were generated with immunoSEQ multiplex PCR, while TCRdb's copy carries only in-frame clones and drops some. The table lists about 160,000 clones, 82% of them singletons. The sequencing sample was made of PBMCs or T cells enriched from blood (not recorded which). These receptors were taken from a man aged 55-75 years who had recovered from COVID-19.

This CDR3 reads CASSPNQGAGGELFF. DNA of the CDR3: TGTGCCAGCAGCCCAAATCAGGGGGCGGGTGGGGAGCTGTTTTTT. This chain connects TRBV28 to TRBJ2-2; 8 nucleotides align to TRBD1. The germline gives CDR1 MDHEN, CDR2 SYDVKM. This CDR3 has 15 amino acids. Trimming removed 6 bases from V and 8 bases from J; junction bases left unmatched: 11.

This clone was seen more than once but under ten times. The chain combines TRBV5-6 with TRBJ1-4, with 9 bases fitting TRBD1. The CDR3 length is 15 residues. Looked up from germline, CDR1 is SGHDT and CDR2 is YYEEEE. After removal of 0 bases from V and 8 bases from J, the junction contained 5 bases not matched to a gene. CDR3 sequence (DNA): TGTGCCAGCAGCTTGGTTACAGGGGGCAGAGAAAAACTGTTTTTT. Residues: CASSLVTGGREKLFF.

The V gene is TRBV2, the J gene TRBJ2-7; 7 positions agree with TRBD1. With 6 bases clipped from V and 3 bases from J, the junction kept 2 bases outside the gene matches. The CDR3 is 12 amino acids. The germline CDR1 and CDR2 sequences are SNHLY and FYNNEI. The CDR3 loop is CASRTGSYEQYF. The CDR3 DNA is TGTGCCAGCAGGACAGGGAGCTACGAGCAGTACTTC.

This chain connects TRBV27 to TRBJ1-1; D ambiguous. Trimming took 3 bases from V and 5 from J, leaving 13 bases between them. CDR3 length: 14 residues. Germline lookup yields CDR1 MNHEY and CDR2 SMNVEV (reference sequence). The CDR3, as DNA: TGTGCCAGCAGTTTCCACCGCGAGAAAACTGAAGCTTTCTTT. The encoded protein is CASSFHREKTEAFF.

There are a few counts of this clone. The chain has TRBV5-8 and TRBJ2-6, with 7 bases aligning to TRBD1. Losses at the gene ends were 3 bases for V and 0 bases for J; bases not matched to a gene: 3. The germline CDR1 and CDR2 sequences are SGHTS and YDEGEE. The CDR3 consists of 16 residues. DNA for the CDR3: TGTGCCAGCAGCTGGGCAGGGGGCTCTGGGGCCAACGTCCTGACTTTC. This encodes CASSWAGGSGANVLTF.

In nucleotides, the CDR3 is TGTGCCAGCAGTGAACGGCAGGGTTCCCGATCACCCCTCCACTTT. It is translated as CASSERQGSRSPLHF. The rearrangement links TRBV2 to TRBJ1-6; the D gene is possibly TRBD1 (5 bases). Germline V lookup: CDR1 SNHLY, CDR2 FYNNEI. The V end lost 2 bases, the J end lost 10 bases, and 15 bases lay between the germline ends. The CDR3 consists of 15 residues.

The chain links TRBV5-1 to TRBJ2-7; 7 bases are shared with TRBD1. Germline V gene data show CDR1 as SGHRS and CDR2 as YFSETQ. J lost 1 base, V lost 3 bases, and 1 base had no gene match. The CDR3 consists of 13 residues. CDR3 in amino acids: CASSSGQSYEQYF. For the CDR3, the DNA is TGCGCCAGCAGCTCGGGACAGTCCTACGAGCAGTACTTC.

The CDR3 coding sequence is TGCGCCAGCAGCATACAGCCAGGGACTACCTACGAGCAGTACTTC. Protein: CASSIQPGTTYEQYF. This chain connects TRBV5-1 to TRBJ2-7; 7 nucleotides match TRBD2. Germline values: CDR1 SGHRS, CDR2 YFSETQ. The CDR3 is 15 amino acids. The junction had 9 bases not matched to a gene; V was cut back by 4 bases and J by 2 bases.

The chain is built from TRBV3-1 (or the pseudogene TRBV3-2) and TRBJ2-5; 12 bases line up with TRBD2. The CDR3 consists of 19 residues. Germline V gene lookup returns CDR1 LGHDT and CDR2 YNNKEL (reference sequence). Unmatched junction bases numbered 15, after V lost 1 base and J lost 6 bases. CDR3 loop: CASSQGPPGASGGEKTQYF. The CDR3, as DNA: TGTGCCAGCAGCCAAGGCCCTCCGGGCGCTAGCGGGGGGGAAAAGACCCAGTACTTC.

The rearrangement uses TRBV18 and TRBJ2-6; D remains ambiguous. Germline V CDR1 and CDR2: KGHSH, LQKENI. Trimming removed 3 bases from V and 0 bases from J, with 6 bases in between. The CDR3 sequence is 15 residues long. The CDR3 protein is CASSPSSSGANVLTF. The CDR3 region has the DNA TGTGCCAGCTCACCGTCGAGCTCTGGGGCCAACGTCCTGACTTTC.

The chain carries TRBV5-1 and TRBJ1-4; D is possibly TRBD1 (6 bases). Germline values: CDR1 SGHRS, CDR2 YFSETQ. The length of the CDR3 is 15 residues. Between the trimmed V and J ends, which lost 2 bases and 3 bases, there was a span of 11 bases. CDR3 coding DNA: TGCGCCAGCAGCTTACAGGGTTTTCCTAATGAAAAACTGTTTTTT. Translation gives CASSLQGFPNEKLFF.

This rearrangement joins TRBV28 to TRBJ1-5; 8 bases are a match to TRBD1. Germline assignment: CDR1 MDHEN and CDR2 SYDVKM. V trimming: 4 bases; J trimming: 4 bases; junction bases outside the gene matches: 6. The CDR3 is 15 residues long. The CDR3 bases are TGTGCCAGCAGTTCCCGTACAGGGGGGAATCAGCCCCAGCATTTT. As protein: CASSSRTGGNQPQHF.

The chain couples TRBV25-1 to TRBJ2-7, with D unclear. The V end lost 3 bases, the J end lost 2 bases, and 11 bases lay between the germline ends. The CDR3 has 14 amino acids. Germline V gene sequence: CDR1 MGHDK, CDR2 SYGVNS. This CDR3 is CASSEVAKTYEQYF. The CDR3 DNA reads TGTGCCAGCAGTGAGGTGGCCAAAACCTACGAGCAGTACTTC.

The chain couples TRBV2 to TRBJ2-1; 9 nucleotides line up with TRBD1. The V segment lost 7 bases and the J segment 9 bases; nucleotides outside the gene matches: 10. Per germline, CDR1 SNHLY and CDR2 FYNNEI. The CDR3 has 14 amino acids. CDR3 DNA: TGTGCCAGCAAGGGGACAGGGACTGTTAGTGAGCAGTTCTTC. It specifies CASKGTGTVSEQFF.

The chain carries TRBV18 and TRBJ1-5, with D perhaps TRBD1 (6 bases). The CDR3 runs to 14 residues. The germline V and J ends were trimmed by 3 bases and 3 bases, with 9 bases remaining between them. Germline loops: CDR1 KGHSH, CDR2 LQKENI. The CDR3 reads CASSPSGDNQPQHF. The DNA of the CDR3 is TGTGCCAGCTCACCCTCAGGGGACAATCAGCCCCAGCATTTT.

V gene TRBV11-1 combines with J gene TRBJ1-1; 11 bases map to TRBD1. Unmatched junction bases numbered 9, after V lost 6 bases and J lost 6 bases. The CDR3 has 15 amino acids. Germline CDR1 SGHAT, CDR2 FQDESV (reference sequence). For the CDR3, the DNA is TGTGCCAGCAGGCGGACAGGGGGCTTGGGCGCTGAAGCTTTCTTT. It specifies CASRRTGGLGAEAFF.

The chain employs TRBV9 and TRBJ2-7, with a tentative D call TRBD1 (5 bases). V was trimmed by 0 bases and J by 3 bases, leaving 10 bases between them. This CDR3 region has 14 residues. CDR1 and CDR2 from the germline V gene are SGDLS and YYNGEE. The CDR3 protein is CASSVAQGGYEQYF. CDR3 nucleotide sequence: TGTGCCAGCAGCGTAGCTCAGGGCGGCTACGAGCAGTACTTC.

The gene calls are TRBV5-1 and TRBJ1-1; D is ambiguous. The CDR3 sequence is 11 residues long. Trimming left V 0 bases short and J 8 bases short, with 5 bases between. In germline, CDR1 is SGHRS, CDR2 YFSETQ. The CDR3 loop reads CASSLAGEAFF. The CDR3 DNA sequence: TGCGCCAGCAGCTTGGCAGGAGAAGCTTTCTTT.

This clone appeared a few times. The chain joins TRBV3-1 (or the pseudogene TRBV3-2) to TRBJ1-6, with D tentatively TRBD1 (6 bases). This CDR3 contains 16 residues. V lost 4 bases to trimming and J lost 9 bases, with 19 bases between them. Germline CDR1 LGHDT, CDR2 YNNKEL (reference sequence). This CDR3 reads CASSRFASLGGSPLHF. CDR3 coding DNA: TGTGCCAGCAGCCGATTTGCCAGTCTAGGGGGTTCACCCCTCCACTTT.

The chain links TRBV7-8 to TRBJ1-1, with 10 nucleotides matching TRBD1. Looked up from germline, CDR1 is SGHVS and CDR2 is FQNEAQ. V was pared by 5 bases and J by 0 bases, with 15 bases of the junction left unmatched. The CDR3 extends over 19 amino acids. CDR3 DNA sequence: TGTGCCAGCAGCAAGGGGACAGGGGTAGGGTTTAGGATGAACACTGAAGCTTTCTTT. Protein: CASSKGTGVGFRMNTEAFF.

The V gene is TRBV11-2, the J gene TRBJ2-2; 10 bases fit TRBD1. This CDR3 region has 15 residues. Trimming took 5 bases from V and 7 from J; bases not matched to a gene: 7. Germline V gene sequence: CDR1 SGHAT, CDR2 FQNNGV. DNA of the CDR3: TGTGCCAGCAGCAAGACAGGGGGCGTAGTCGGGGAGCTGTTTTTT. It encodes CASSKTGGVVGELFF.

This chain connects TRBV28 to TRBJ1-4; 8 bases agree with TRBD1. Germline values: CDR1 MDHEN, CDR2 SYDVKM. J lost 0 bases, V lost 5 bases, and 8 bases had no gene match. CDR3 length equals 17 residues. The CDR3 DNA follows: TGTGCCAGCAGTGGACAGGGACGCGGGGCAACTAATGAAAAACTGTTTTTT. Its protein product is CASSGQGRGATNEKLFF.

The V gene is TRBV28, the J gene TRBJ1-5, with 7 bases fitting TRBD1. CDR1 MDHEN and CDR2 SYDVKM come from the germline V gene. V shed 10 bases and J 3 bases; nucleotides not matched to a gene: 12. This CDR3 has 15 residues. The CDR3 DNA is TGTGCCACCAGGGGGTTCCAGGGGGACAATCAGCCCCAGCATTTT. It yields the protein CATRGFQGDNQPQHF.

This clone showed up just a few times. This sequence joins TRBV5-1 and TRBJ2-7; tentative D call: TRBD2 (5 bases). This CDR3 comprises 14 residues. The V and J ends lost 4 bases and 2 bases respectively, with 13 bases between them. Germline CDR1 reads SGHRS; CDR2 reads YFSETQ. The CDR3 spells CASSKSGDTYEQYF. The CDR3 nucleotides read TGCGCCAGCAGCAAATCCGGGGATACCTACGAGCAGTACTTC.

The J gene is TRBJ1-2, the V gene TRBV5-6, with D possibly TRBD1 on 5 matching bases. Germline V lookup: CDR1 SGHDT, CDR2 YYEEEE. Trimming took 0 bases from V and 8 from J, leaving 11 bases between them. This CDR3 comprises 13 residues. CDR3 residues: CASSLVGDGGYTF. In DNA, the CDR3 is TGTGCCAGCAGCTTGGTAGGGGATGGCGGCTACACCTTC.

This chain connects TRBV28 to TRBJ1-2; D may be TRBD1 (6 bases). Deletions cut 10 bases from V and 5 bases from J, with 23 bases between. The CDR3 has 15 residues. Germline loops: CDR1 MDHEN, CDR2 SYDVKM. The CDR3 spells CATSRGLGGDYGYTF. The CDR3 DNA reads TGTGCCACCTCTCGAGGATTAGGGGGGGATTATGGCTACACCTTC.

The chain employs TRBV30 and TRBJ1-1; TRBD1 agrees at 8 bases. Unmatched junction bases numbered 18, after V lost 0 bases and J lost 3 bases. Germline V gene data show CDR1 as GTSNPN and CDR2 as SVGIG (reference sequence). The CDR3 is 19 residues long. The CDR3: CAWSVRGLRRTGWDTEAFF. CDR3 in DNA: TGTGCCTGGAGTGTACGAGGGCTTAGAAGGACAGGGTGGGACACTGAAGCTTTCTTT. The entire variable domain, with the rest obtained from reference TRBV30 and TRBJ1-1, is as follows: SQTIHQWPATLVQPVGSPLSLECTVEGTSNPNLYWYRQAAGRGLQLLFYSVGIGQISSEVPQNLSASRPQDRQFILSSKKLLLSDSGFYLCAWSVRGLRRTGWDTEAFFGQGTRLTVV.

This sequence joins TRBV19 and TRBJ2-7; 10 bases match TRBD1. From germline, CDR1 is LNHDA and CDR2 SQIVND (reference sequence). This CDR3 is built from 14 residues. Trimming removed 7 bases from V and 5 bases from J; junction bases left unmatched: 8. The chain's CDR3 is CASTRDRGGHEQYF. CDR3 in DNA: TGTGCCAGTACCAGGGACAGGGGTGGCCACGAGCAGTACTTC.

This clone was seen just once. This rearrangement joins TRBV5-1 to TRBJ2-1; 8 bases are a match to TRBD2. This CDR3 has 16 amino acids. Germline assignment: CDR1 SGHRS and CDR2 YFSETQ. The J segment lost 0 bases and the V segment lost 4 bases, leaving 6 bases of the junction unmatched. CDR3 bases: TGCGCCAGCAGCCGAGGGCTAGCGGGCTCCTACAATGAGCAGTTCTTC. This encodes CASSRGLAGSYNEQFF.